This TCR beta chain came from a study of T cells after yellow fever vaccination (dated by TCRdb to between 2018 and 2020). With respect to the entire study: The SMART-Seq v4 Ultra Low Input RNA kit was used to prepare libraries from fractions with low cell numbers. To follow T-cell clones before and after both primary and booster YFV17D yellow fever vaccination, bulk TCR alpha and beta repertoires underwent longitudinal sequencing. Blood was collected at multiple timepoints before and after primary and secondary immunization, and bulk PBMC replicates and cell subsets were isolated. Two healthy male donors, one aged 18 to 30 and one aged 30 to 40 years, were included in the cohort. Points the paper makes about the study in general: Most clones expanded after primary vaccination were re-detected after the booster (about 96% of CD4 and roughly 87% of CD8), suggesting broad memory maintenance. FACS-sorted repertoires could contain abundant contaminating clonotypes from the bulk population, so computational filtering was required. Compared with the primary T-cell response, the secondary T-cell response was faster but weaker, reaching its peak on day 5 rather than on day 15. A small fraction of clonotypes appeared in both the CD4 and CD8 compartments, likely as a result of convergent recombination. Because the study included only a couple of donors, the extent to which the findings can be generalized is limited.

The sample's treatment or condition label, decoded: live attenuated yellow fever vaccine strain. At every blood-draw timepoint, two biological replicates of bulk PBMCs were collected. A standard Ficoll-Paque protocol was used to isolate PBMCs from peripheral blood. TriZol was used to extract RNA from bulk PBMCs, from CD4 and CD8 fractions, and from dextramer-positive and dextramer-negative fractions. TCR cDNA was synthesized by 5'RACE template switching, which introduced a universal primer site and unique molecular identifiers. Priming of cDNA synthesis was performed from both the TCR alpha and TCR beta constant segments. Two PCR steps were used to amplify libraries, with sample barcodes and sequencing adapters being added in the second step. Libraries were sequenced on Illumina HiSeq 2500 (2x100 bp) or NovaSeq (2x150 bp). Per the original workflow: Reads were demultiplexed and collapsed into UMI consensus sequences with MIGEC, and V(D)J alignment was performed with MiXCR. Clonotypes responding to the vaccine were identified with edgeR on replicate PBMC samples, with the criteria of FDR below 0.01 and a log2 fold change above 5 up to day 15. Bulk clonotypes were assigned CD4 or CD8 identity according to which sequenced CD4 or CD8 repertoire held them at higher abundance. TCRdb's own reprocessing of the public reads used fastp at Q25 and MiXCR and kept productive beta chains. All rows with the same CDR3 protein become a single entry with the most common DNA and genes. The V and J calls come from TCRdb's annotation, not from the publication. The sample contains 300,000 to 400,000 distinct CDR3 sequences, 8.1% of them found a single time. Under 20% of the sample goes to the ten largest clones.

A word on this clonotype: It has no known antigen specificity. Per-base qualities were not stored, and no clone one base away is much larger.

The source of this sequence is a man between 18 and 35 years old who received the YFV17D yellow fever vaccine. The sample was PBMCs, taken roughly 47 days after the first yellow fever vaccination.

The CDR3 sequence is CASSLVRGANYGYTF. The DNA sequence is given as TGTGCCAGCAGCTTAGTCAGGGGAGCTAACTATGGCTACACCTTC. This receptor chain uses TRBV7-2 and TRBJ1-2, and perhaps TRBD1 as D gene, on 6 matching bases. CDR1 and CDR2 are read off the germline V gene as SGHTA and FQGNSA. The CDR3 covers 15 residues, taking in both the cysteine and the phenylalanine. Only the CDR3 portion is preserved as DNA: 45 bases, with reading frame beginning at the first base. The trim is 1 base for V and 0 bases for J, with a gap of 9 bases between the germline ends.